The 20 T cell receptor beta chains below come from one sample, sequenced in a study of T-cell reconstitution after alpha-beta-depleted transplantation in children. Researchers prepared the TCRbeta library using unique molecular identifiers, the study reports. MiXCR, applied by TCRdb to the PCR reads, yields one record per CDR3 protein. The repertoire consists of under 300,000 distinct CDR3 sequences, with around a tenth occurring once and the leading ten covering less than 25%. The specimen was peripheral blood, collected 180 days after TCRalphabeta/CD19-depleted stem cell transplant. Receptor source: a male patient under 10 years old who had a stem cell transplant for chronic granulomatous disease, so the T cells may come from the graft donor.

V gene TRBV28 combines with J gene TRBJ2-1; TRBD2 matches at 10 bases. This CDR3 is built from 17 residues. Germline lookup yields CDR1 MDHEN and CDR2 SYDVKM. V shed 4 bases, J shed 7 bases, and the junction held 13 bases outside the gene matches. The CDR3 bases are TGTGCCAGCAGTTCAGGCATGTCTAGCGGGAGTTGGAATGAGCAGTTCTTC. This sequence encodes CASSSGMSSGSWNEQFF. Looking up the rest from reference TRBV28 and TRBJ2-1 gives the full variable domain: DVKVTQSSRYLVKRTGEKVFLECVQDMDHENMFWYRQDPGLGLRLIYFSYDVKMKEKGDIPEGYSVSREKKERFSLILESASTNQTSMYLCASSSGMSSGSWNEQFFGPGTRLTVL.

This clonotype was seen more than once but under ten times. The chain is built from TRBV5-4 and TRBJ2-3; TRBD1 or TRBD2 may be the D gene (5 bases each). This CDR3 contains 14 residues. Looked up from germline, CDR1 is SGHNT and CDR2 is YYREEE (reference sequence). Trimming stripped 4 bases from V and 4 bases from J, with 13 bases between. The CDR3 DNA is TGTGCCAGCAGCCCCGGCCCGGGACCAGATACGCAGTATTTT. Residues: CASSPGPGPDTQYF.

This clonotype was recorded many times. CDR3 nucleotide sequence: TGTGCCAGCAGCTTAGCTAACCTGGGGTCGGGCACAGATACGCAGTATTTT. Residues: CASSLANLGSGTDTQYF. The chain combines TRBV7-8 with TRBJ2-3, with D unresolved. The CDR3 has 17 residues. CDR1 SGHVS and CDR2 FQNEAQ come from the germline V gene. Trimming took off 0 bases at V and 1 base at J, with 14 bases between the two ends. The complete variable domain, with remaining parts taken from reference TRBV7-8 and TRBJ2-3, reads GAGVSQSPRYKVAKRGQDVALRCDPISGHVSLFWYQQALGQGPEFLTYFQNEAQLDKSGLPSDRFFAERPEGSVSTLKIQRTQQEDSAVYLCASSLANLGSGTDTQYFGPGTRLTVL.

This clonotype was counted at least ten times. The V gene is TRBV7-8, the J gene TRBJ1-2; a possible D gene is TRBD1 (5 bases). Looked up from germline, CDR1 is SGHVS and CDR2 is FQNEAQ. The CDR3 runs 12 residues. With 5 bases removed from V and 8 bases from J, the gap between germline ends came to 12 bases. CDR3 loop: CASSARVRGYTF. CDR3 sequence (DNA): TGTGCCAGCAGCGCCAGGGTCCGGGGCTACACCTTC. Variable domain in full (rest from reference TRBV7-8 and TRBJ1-2): GAGVSQSPRYKVAKRGQDVALRCDPISGHVSLFWYQQALGQGPEFLTYFQNEAQLDKSGLPSDRFFAERPEGSVSTLKIQRTQQEDSAVYLCASSARVRGYTFGSGTRLTVV.

A remark on this clonotype: At one boundary the junction diverges from the germline segment, which might be a read error. The chain couples TRBV5-6 to TRBJ2-1; no clear D gene. CDR3 length: 18 amino acids. Germline CDR1 is SGHDT and CDR2 is YYEEEE. The CDR3 nucleotides read TGTGCCAGCAGCCCATGGGCATATCCGTTACTCTGCTACAATGAACAGTTCTTC. This translates into CASSPWAYPLLCYNEQFF.

To note about this clonotype: This may be a read error, as it is one base from a much larger clone. The chain joins TRBV5-1 to TRBJ2-5; 10 bases agree with TRBD2. CDR3 length: 16 amino acids. The germline V gene has CDR1 SGHRS and CDR2 YFSETQ. The DNA of the CDR3 is TGCGCCAGCAGTCCTGGACTAGCGGAATACCAAGTGACCCAGTACTTC. This translates into CASSPGLAEYQVTQYF.

This clonotype was detected a few times. The genes are TRBV2 and TRBJ2-7, with D possibly matching TRBD2 (5 bases). Deletions cut 6 bases from V and 6 bases from J, with 18 bases between. Germline CDR1 reads SNHLY; CDR2 reads FYNNEI. CDR3 length: 14 residues. The CDR3 sequence: CASRTPGKAAEQYF. The DNA of the CDR3 is TGTGCCAGCAGAACCCCGGGGAAAGCAGCCGAGCAGTACTTC.

This clonotype was seen repeatedly, ten times or more. This chain joins TRBV12-3 or TRBV12-4 and TRBJ2-5; D gene unclear. Between the trimmed V and J ends, which lost 6 bases and 2 bases, there was a span of 16 bases. This CDR3 region has 15 residues. As DNA, the CDR3 is TGTGCCAGCAGCCACCTGGAACGACATCAAGAGACCCAGTACTTC. Its translation: CASSHLERHQETQYF.

This clonotype was detected ten times or more. This rearrangement joins TRBV12-3 or TRBV12-4 to TRBJ2-4, with a possible D match to TRBD2 (5 bases). Between the trimmed V and J ends, which lost 3 bases and 0 bases, there was a span of 9 bases. This CDR3 has 15 residues. DNA of the CDR3: TGTGCCAGCAGTTTTGAGGGCCTAGCCAAAAACATTCAGTACTTC. Protein: CASSFEGLAKNIQYF.

At least ten counts were recorded for this clonotype. One junction end does not reproduce the germline sequence, and a read error may be involved. This chain uses TRBV29-1 with TRBJ2-3; D tentatively fits TRBD1 or TRBD2 (6 bases each). This CDR3 is 13 amino acids long. Per germline, CDR1 SQVTM and CDR2 ANQGSEA. CDR3 sequence reads: CSVEGGIGDTQYF. CDR3 DNA: TGCAGCGTGGAAGGGGGGATAGGAGATACGCAGTATTTT.

This clonotype occurred many times. This chain connects TRBV6-5 to TRBJ2-7; no clear D. The ends were cut back, 2 bases at V and 2 bases at J, with 16 bases in the middle. The CDR3 is 16 amino acids. Germline CDR1 is MNHEY and CDR2 is SVGAGI. CDR3 loop: CASSYGDPSTPYEQYF. The CDR3 bases are TGTGCCAGCAGTTACGGAGACCCCTCCACGCCCTACGAGCAGTACTTC.

Remarks on this clonotype: This may be a read error, as it is one base from a much larger clone. The V gene is TRBV7-8, the J gene TRBJ2-1; 7 positions agree with TRBD2. The CDR3 length is 16 residues. The junction had 16 bases not matched to a gene; V was cut back by 4 bases and J by 10 bases. The germline V gene encodes CDR1 SGHVS and CDR2 FQNEAQ. CDR3 sequence (DNA): TGTGCCAGCAGCTCAGGTCCCCCCCTGACGGGAGGAGAGCAGTTCTTC. Residues: CASSSGPPLTGGEQFF.

The sample holds many counts of this clonotype. This chain joins TRBV18 and TRBJ1-1, with D unclear. CDR1 and CDR2 from the germline V gene are KGHSH and LQKENI. The germline V and J ends were trimmed by 7 bases and 6 bases, with 15 bases remaining between them. The length of the CDR3 is 13 residues. The CDR3 sequence is CASYLASRSEAFF. CDR3 DNA sequence: TGTGCCAGCTATTTGGCTTCAAGGTCTGAAGCTTTCTTT.

This clonotype showed up many times. Germline and junction disagree at one end, which may indicate a read error. The gene calls are TRBV20-1 and TRBJ2-5, with a weak D call TRBD2 (6 bases). The CDR3 sequence is 12 residues long. Per germline, CDR1 DFQATT and CDR2 SNEGSKA (reference sequence). The CDR3 here is CSATLDGDWPHF. In DNA form, the CDR3 reads TGCAGTGCTACCCTGGATGGGGACTGGCCCCACTTC.

There are many counts of this clonotype. The rearrangement links TRBV20-1 to TRBJ1-1; 7 nucleotides line up with TRBD1. Looked up from germline, CDR1 is DFQATT and CDR2 is SNEGSKA (reference sequence). The CDR3 is made up of 11 amino acids. Here the CDR3 DNA reads TGCAGGGTAGACAGGGCCTCTGAAGCTTTCTTT. As protein: CRVDRASEAFF.

This clonotype showed up many times. This chain uses TRBV5-5 with TRBJ1-5; perhaps TRBD1 as D (5 bases). The CDR3 contains 16 residues. Looked up from germline, CDR1 is SGHKS and CDR2 is YYEKEE (reference sequence). V lost 4 bases, J lost 6 bases, and 20 bases lay in between. In DNA, the CDR3 is TGTGCCAGCAGCACCGTGGATATTTTTGGGGGTCAGCCCCAGCATTTT. This encodes CASSTVDIFGGQPQHF.

This clonotype was seen at least ten times. This rearrangement joins TRBV6-5 to TRBJ1-4, with D perhaps matching TRBD1 (5 bases). This CDR3 is built from 15 residues. Per the germline V gene, CDR1 is MNHEY and CDR2 is SVGAGI. Between the trimmed V and J ends, which lost 0 bases and 8 bases, there was a span of 13 bases. The CDR3 spells CASSYSWGKREKLFF. The CDR3 nucleotides read TGTGCCAGCAGTTACTCATGGGGGAAGAGGGAAAAACTGTTTTTT.

There are many counts of this clonotype. The CDR3 is CASSPSTGDLVGYTF. The DNA for the CDR3 is TGTGCCAGCAGCCCTAGTACAGGGGATTTGGTTGGCTACACCTTC. The genes are TRBV4-2 and TRBJ1-2, with 7 bases aligning to TRBD1. This CDR3 is built from 15 residues. Unmatched junction bases numbered 12, after V lost 4 bases and J lost 7 bases. Germline CDR1 and CDR2: LGHNA and YNFKEQ.

This clonotype was detected many times. V is TRBV15 and J is TRBJ2-5; D may be TRBD1 (6 bases). Germline CDR1 LNHNV, CDR2 YYDKDF (reference sequence). This CDR3 is 13 amino acids long. Deletions cut 3 bases from V and 7 bases from J, with 12 bases between. The CDR3 DNA is TGTGCCACCAGCAGTGAACAGGGTTGGACCCAGTACTTC. This encodes CATSSEQGWTQYF.

For the CDR3, the DNA is TGTGCCAGTAGTAGGGGCAGGGCTAGCGGAAATGAGCAGTTCTTC. Protein sequence: CASSRGRASGNEQFF. The chain combines TRBV19 with TRBJ2-1; 7 positions agree with TRBD2. Germline lookup yields CDR1 LNHDA and CDR2 SQIVND (reference sequence). CDR3 length equals 15 residues. Germline trimming cut 4 bases from V and 7 bases from J; bases unmatched to any gene: 10.